One and the same sample provided the 18 T cell receptor beta chains below, sequenced in a study of T cells in localized non-small cell lung cancer. Measured with immunoSEQ multiplex PCR; TCRdb has only the in-frame clones, and not every one. The repertoire holds roughly 38,000 clones, with roughly 88% as singletons. The source material was peripheral blood mononuclear cells, sampled before any cancer treatment. These receptors were collected from a male donor at least 60 years old with stage II lung adenocarcinoma.

This sequence joins TRBV6-5 and TRBJ1-5; D unclear. CDR3 length: 15 amino acids. Trimming left V 5 bases short and J 5 bases short, with 16 bases between. CDR1 is MNHEY, CDR2 SVGAGI, per germline. As DNA, the CDR3 is TGTGCCAGCAGTCGGACCGCTGGACGGGATCAGCCCCAGCATTTT. As protein: CASSRTAGRDQPQHF.

The chain joins TRBV10-1 to TRBJ1-1; D gene ambiguous. Trimming shortened V by 0 bases and J by 5 bases, and 10 bases separated the two germline ends. This CDR3 has 14 residues. The germline V gene has CDR1 WNHNN and CDR2 SYGVQD (reference sequence). The CDR3 DNA reads as TGCGCCAGCAGTGAGTCGCCTCTCGGGACTGAAGCTTTCTTT. Amino acid sequence: CASSESPLGTEAFF.

The CDR3 sequence: CASSPLAGGSFGETQYF. CDR3 sequence (DNA): TGCGCCAGCAGCCCCTTAGCGGGAGGAAGTTTCGGAGAGACCCAGTACTTC. The J gene is TRBJ2-5, the V gene TRBV5-1, with 10 nucleotides matching TRBD2. Trimming cost V 4 bases and J 4 bases; bases outside gene matches: 13. The CDR3 is 17 amino acids. Germline loops: CDR1 SGHRS, CDR2 YFSETQ.

The chain carries TRBV29-1 and TRBJ1-2; a possible D gene is TRBD1 (6 bases). V lost 7 bases and J 8 bases, leaving 17 bases between the germline ends. The CDR3 consists of 12 residues. Germline CDR1 reads SQVTM; CDR2 reads ANQGSEA. The CDR3 nucleotides are TGCAGCGCCCGCAGGGGCTTGGAGGGCTACACCTTC. This translates into CSARRGLEGYTF.

The chain carries TRBV5-4 and TRBJ1-5; D gene unclear. V was pared by 0 bases and J by 0 bases, with 4 bases between. The CDR3 extends over 14 amino acids. Germline V gene sequence: CDR1 SGHNT, CDR2 YYREEE (reference sequence). The DNA of the CDR3 is TGTGCCAGCAGCTTGGCCCCTAGCAATCAGCCCCAGCATTTT. This codes for CASSLAPSNQPQHF.

The rearrangement links TRBV7-2 to TRBJ1-2; the D gene is possibly TRBD1 (5 bases). V shed 1 base and J shed 3 bases, with 6 bases lying between them. The CDR3 loop spans 13 amino acids. Germline V gives CDR1 SGHTA, CDR2 FQGNSA. CDR3: CASSLGGDYGYTF. In DNA, the CDR3 is TGTGCCAGCAGCTTAGGAGGGGACTATGGCTACACCTTC.

The chain employs TRBV2 and TRBJ1-1, with unresolved D. This CDR3 contains 14 residues. V shed 7 bases and J shed 1 base, with 13 bases lying between them. CDR1 and CDR2 (germline): SNHLY, FYNNEI. The CDR3 nucleotides read TGTGCCAGCAAGTGGTATCAAGGGAACACTGAAGCTTTCTTT. This sequence encodes CASKWYQGNTEAFF.

The chain has TRBV5-6 and TRBJ1-1; no clear D gene. The CDR3 spans 15 residues. The germline V gene encodes CDR1 SGHDT and CDR2 YYEEEE. The ends were cut back, 4 bases at V and 1 base at J, with 14 bases in the middle. Here the CDR3 DNA reads TGTGCCAGCAGCGAGGATATGAGAGAGAACACTGAAGCTTTCTTT. Translation: CASSEDMRENTEAFF.

The chain employs TRBV6-1 and TRBJ2-5; 8 bases line up with TRBD2. CDR1 MNHNS and CDR2 SASEGT come from the germline V gene. The CDR3 covers 16 residues. Trimming cost V 5 bases and J 4 bases; bases outside gene matches: 12. CDR3 residues: CASSQGRRGAGETQYF. CDR3 coding DNA: TGTGCCAGCAGTCAAGGTCGGCGGGGGGCAGGAGAGACCCAGTACTTC.

This sequence joins TRBV19 and TRBJ2-1; TRBD2 matches at 8 bases. The CDR3 has 15 residues. V dropped 6 bases and J dropped 3; count of bases not matched to a gene: 7. Germline V gene data show CDR1 as LNHDA and CDR2 as SQIVND (reference sequence). In DNA, the CDR3 is TGTGCCAGTAGACCTTACGCGGGAGGCTACAATGAGCAGTTCTTC. As protein: CASRPYAGGYNEQFF.

The chain links TRBV5-8 to TRBJ2-4; the match to TRBD1 covers 12 bases. The germline V gene has CDR1 SGHTS and CDR2 YDEGEE. The CDR3 consists of 18 residues. V was pared by 0 bases and J by 2 bases, with 6 bases of the junction left unmatched. The CDR3 DNA reads as TGTGCCAGCAGCTTGGCGCCAAGGGACAGGGGGCCCAAAAACATTCAGTACTTC. This encodes CASSLAPRDRGPKNIQYF.

The chain uses TRBV11-2 and TRBJ2-1; D call uncertain. With 1 base removed from V and 2 bases from J, the gap between germline ends came to 6 bases. CDR1 is SGHAT, CDR2 FQNNGV, per germline. This CDR3 contains 14 residues. DNA for the CDR3: TGTGCCAGCAGCTTAGGGGTAGCCTACAATGAGCAGTTCTTC. Amino acid sequence: CASSLGVAYNEQFF.

For this clone: Other nucleotide sequences from this sample produce the same CDR3. The chain uses TRBV7-3 and TRBJ1-1; TRBD1 might be the D (6 bases). CDR1 SGHTA and CDR2 FQGTGA come from the germline V gene. V was cut by 3 bases and J by 7 bases, with 15 bases left in between. The length of the CDR3 is 14 residues. The CDR3 bases are TGTGCCAGCAGCTTGGGCAGGGGTGTCAGTGAAGCTTTCTTT. Translation: CASSLGRGVSEAFF.

The chain is built from TRBV6-5 and TRBJ1-1; tentative D call: TRBD1 (5 bases). The CDR3 consists of 13 residues. Trimming took 3 bases from V and 8 from J, leaving 13 bases between them. Germline V gives CDR1 MNHEY, CDR2 SVGAGI. For the CDR3, the DNA is TGTGCCAGCAGTTATCCCGGGACCGGCGAAGCTTTCTTT. Protein sequence: CASSYPGTGEAFF.

The rearrangement uses TRBV15 and TRBJ2-7, with 7 positions matching TRBD1. Germline V lookup: CDR1 LNHNV, CDR2 YYDKDF (reference sequence). CDR3 size: 15 residues. V shed 0 bases and J 5 bases; nucleotides not matched to a gene: 7. CDR3 nucleotides: TGTGCCACCAGCAGAGATCAGGGGGAAGGGGACGAGCAGTACTTC. Translated: CATSRDQGEGDEQYF.

The chain combines TRBV9 with TRBJ2-1; 12 nucleotides match TRBD2. The CDR3 runs to 15 residues. Per the germline V gene, CDR1 is SGDLS and CDR2 is YYNGEE. Trimming at V came to 4 bases and at J to 7 bases, leaving 6 bases not matched to a gene. The CDR3 spells CASSRTSGIVNEQFF. The CDR3 bases are TGTGCCAGCAGCCGGACTAGCGGGATTGTAAATGAGCAGTTCTTC.

This clone appeared a single time. The genes are TRBV5-1 and TRBJ2-5; TRBD1 matches 9 bases. The CDR3 runs to 14 residues. CDR1 SGHRS and CDR2 YFSETQ come from the germline V gene. The ends lost 3 bases at V and 5 bases at J; junction bases unmatched: 5. The CDR3 DNA sequence: TGCGCCAGCAGCTCCGGGACAGGGCCGGAGACCCAGTACTTC. Its translation: CASSSGTGPETQYF.

The genes are TRBV9 and TRBJ1-2, with 7 positions matching TRBD1. CDR3 length: 15 residues. CDR1 and CDR2 from the germline V gene are SGDLS and YYNGEE. Trimming at V came to 0 bases and at J to 4 bases, leaving 6 bases not matched to a gene. The CDR3 reads CASSVGVEGAYGYTF. CDR3 coding DNA: TGTGCCAGCAGCGTAGGCGTCGAGGGGGCCTATGGCTACACCTTC.